The 5 T cell receptor beta chains listed next were all sequenced from one sample in a study of blood T cell repertoires in COVID-19. Some clones are missing from TCRdb's copy, which holds only in-frame ones; the method was immunoSEQ multiplex PCR. The table lists tens of thousands of clones, approximately 81% of them singletons, with 20% to 25% in the top ten. Sequencing input: peripheral blood. These receptors all come from an elderly woman with COVID-19, enrolled during active disease.

V usage is TRBV18 and J usage is TRBJ1-1; tentative D call: TRBD1 (6 bases). The CDR3 extends over 14 amino acids. V was shortened by 5 bases and J by 3 bases, with 13 bases between the two germline ends. CDR1 is KGHSH and CDR2 is LQKENI in the germline V gene. CDR3 region: CASSFSGADTEAFF. The CDR3 DNA reads TGTGCCAGCTCATTTTCAGGGGCGGACACTGAAGCTTTCTTT.

This clone was picked up one time. This specimen includes other DNA sequences encoding the same CDR3. The rearrangement links TRBV19 to TRBJ1-5; the match to TRBD1 covers 9 bases. After removal of 6 bases from V and 2 bases from J, the junction contained 5 bases not matched to a gene. CDR3 length: 15 amino acids. Germline CDR1 reads LNHDA; CDR2 reads SQIVND (reference sequence). Written as DNA, the CDR3 is TGTGCCAGTAGCGAACAGGGGGCTGGCAATCAGCCCCAGCATTTT. Encoded protein: CASSEQGAGNQPQHF.

This rearrangement joins TRBV29-1 to TRBJ1-2, with 8 bases identical to TRBD1. The length of the CDR3 is 12 residues. V shed 6 bases and J 8 bases; nucleotides not matched to a gene: 8. Germline CDR1 SQVTM, CDR2 ANQGSEA. The CDR3 bases are TGCAGCGTAGAGACAGGGGAATACGGCTACACCTTC. Translating it yields CSVETGEYGYTF.

V usage is TRBV27 and J usage is TRBJ2-7, with a weak D call TRBD2 (5 bases). CDR1 is MNHEY, CDR2 SMNVEV, per germline (reference sequence). The CDR3 has 14 residues. Trimming shortened V by 6 bases and J by 3 bases, and 15 bases separated the two germline ends. The CDR3 DNA sequence: TGTGCCAGCAGGGGGAGAGGGCGCCTCTACGAGCAGTACTTC. As protein: CASRGRGRLYEQYF.

CDR3 residues: CASSGGQSIGNQPQHF. The CDR3 nucleotides read TGTGCCAGCAGTGGGGGACAGTCAATAGGGAATCAGCCCCAGCATTTT. The genes are TRBV25-1 and TRBJ1-5, with 7 bases that match TRBD1. With V trimmed by 4 bases and J by 4 bases, 10 bases remained unmatched. The CDR3 extends over 16 amino acids. Germline CDR1 MGHDK, CDR2 SYGVNS.